This T cell receptor beta chain was documented in a study of T cells after yellow fever vaccination. The study's findings and limits: Post-booster repertoires contained most primary-vaccination clones again (about 95% CD4, about 90% CD8). FACS-sorted repertoires might harbor abundant contaminating clonotypes from the bulk population.

Points on this clonotype: The antigen is undetermined. One end of the junction varies from germline; a read error may be responsible.

A 5'RACE template-switching step, the method used to make TCR cDNA, added a universal primer site and UMIs. TCRdb re-analysed the 5' RACE reads in MiXCR, keeping a single row per CDR3 protein. The table shows some 320,000 distinct CDR3 sequences, with roughly 4% occurring only once. CDR3 size: 14 residues. Germline assignment: CDR1 SGHVS and CDR2 FNYEAQ. The chain carries TRBV7-6 and TRBJ2-1; TRBD2 matches at 12 bases. The source material was PBMCs, sampled 5 days after the yellow fever booster vaccination. This sequence was found in a man aged 18 to 30 who received the YFV17D yellow fever vaccine. As DNA, the CDR3 is TGTGCCAGCAGCCTAGCGGGGGGGGTCAATGAGCAGTTCTTC. Its translation: CASSLAGGVNEQFF.